A selection of T cell receptor beta chains follows, all from one sample in a study of regulatory T cells in long-lasting Graves disease. TCRdb re-called the multiplex PCR reads with MiXCR, one entry per CDR3 protein. The sample contains about 470,000 distinct CDR3 sequences, roughly 20% of which appear only once. The sample consisted of peripheral blood mononuclear cells (PBMCs), taken when the disease was refractory, from a patient treated with antithyroid drugs. Receptors originate from a female donor with Graves disease. Each CDR3 is given with its conserved first and last residue. The order of the fields is D gene, clone size, V gene, J gene, CDR3 protein, CDR3 DNA. A D gene is named only where the DNA matches it firmly. Not all rows give a size; the values are once, few, many and, for expanded clones, a class.

D: TRBD1; size: few; V: TRBV10-3; J: TRBJ1-1; CDR3: CAISPGTANTEAFF; DNA: TGTGCCATCAGCCCCGGGACAGCAAACACTGAAGCTTTCTTT
D: NA; size: NA; V: TRBV5-6; J: TRBJ1-1; CDR3: CASSPRTVSTEAFF; DNA: TGTGCCAGCAGCCCGAGGACAGTTAGCACTGAAGCTTTCTTT
D: TRBD2; size: NA; V: TRBV7-3; J: TRBJ2-5; CDR3: CASSPTSDPQETQYF; DNA: TGTGCCAGCAGCCCGACTAGCGACCCTCAAGAGACCCAGTACTTC
D: NA; size: few; V: TRBV27; J: TRBJ2-5; CDR3: CASSISGTGVGETQYF; DNA: TGTGCCAGCAGTATAAGCGGGACAGGTGTTGGTGAGACCCAGTACTTC
D: NA; size: few; V: TRBV20-1; J: TRBJ2-7; CDR3: CSADSTYEQYF; DNA: TGCAGCGCCGACAGTACCTACGAGCAGTACTTC
D: TRBD2; size: NA; V: TRBV7-3; J: TRBJ2-3; CDR3: CASSLVGASGRWRDTQYF; DNA: TGTGCCAGCAGCTTAGTAGGGGCTAGCGGGAGATGGAGAGATACGCAGTATTTT
D: NA; size: NA; V: TRBV7-6; J: TRBJ2-2; CDR3: CASSLPGVADSGELFF; DNA: TGTGCCAGCAGCTTACCCGGGGTAGCGGACTCCGGGGAGCTGTTTTTT
D: NA; size: NA; V: TRBV7-4; J: TRBJ1-1; CDR3: CASSLGAGRAYEAFF; DNA: TGTGCCAGCAGCTTGGGGGCGGGAAGGGCCTATGAAGCTTTCTTT
D: NA; size: few; V: TRBV29-1; J: TRBJ2-7; CDR3: CSVGIMTKPTYEQYF; DNA: TGCAGCGTTGGGATCATGACAAAACCGACCTACGAGCAGTACTTC
D: NA; size: NA; V: TRBV28; J: TRBJ2-1; CDR3: CASSRSGVVAYNEQFF; DNA: TGTGCCAGCAGTCGTAGTGGTGTAGTGGCCTACAATGAGCAGTTCTTC
D: NA; size: few; V: TRBV3-1; J: TRBJ1-3; CDR3: CASSRDINSGNTIYF; DNA: TGTGCCAGCAGCCGGGACATAAATTCTGGAAACACCATATATTTT
D: NA; size: few; V: TRBV11-2; J: TRBJ2-7; CDR3: CASSSEISGYEQYF; DNA: TGTGCCAGCAGCTCGGAAATTAGTGGCTACGAGCAGTACTTC
D: TRBD1; size: few; V: TRBV27; J: TRBJ1-6; CDR3: CASRTEDRGYSPLHF; DNA: TGTGCCAGCAGAACCGAGGACAGGGGTTATTCACCCCTCCACTTT
D: NA; size: many; V: TRBV28; J: TRBJ1-5; CDR3: CASRARTAINQPQHF; DNA: TGTGCCAGCAGGGCGCGGACAGCTATCAATCAGCCCCAGCATTTT
D: NA; size: many; V: TRBV5-1; J: TRBJ2-2; CDR3: CASSLLGSPGTGELFF; DNA: TGCGCCAGCAGCTTGCTGGGATCCCCTGGAACCGGGGAGCTGTTTTTT
D: NA; size: NA; V: TRBV6-5; J: TRBJ2-3; CDR3: CASSSPGGESTDTRYF; DNA: TGTGCCAGCAGTTCCCCGGGTGGGGAGAGCACAGATACGCGGTATTTT
D: NA; size: many; V: TRBV28; J: TRBJ2-5; CDR3: CASSGTTGTLSETQYF; DNA: TGTGCCAGCAGCGGAACGACCGGGACCCTCTCGGAGACCCAGTACTTC
D: NA; size: many; V: TRBV28; J: TRBJ1-2; CDR3: CASRPRGLYGYTF; DNA: TGTGCCAGCAGGCCCCGGGGCCTCTATGGCTACACCTTC
D: NA; size: many; V: TRBV28; J: TRBJ1-2; CDR3: CASSLPDRDYGYTF; DNA: TGTGCCAGCAGTTTACCGGACAGAGACTATGGCTACACCTTC
D: TRBD1; size: many; V: TRBV9; J: TRBJ1-1; CDR3: CASSARDSYTEAFF; DNA: TGTGCCAGCAGCGCCCGGGACAGTTACACTGAAGCTTTCTTT
D: TRBD2; size: NA; V: TRBV7-8; J: TRBJ2-6; CDR3: CASSFGTTGANVLTF; DNA: TGTGCCAGCAGCTTCGGGACTACTGGGGCCAACGTCCTGACTTTC
D: TRBD1; size: many; V: TRBV28; J: TRBJ1-2; CDR3: CASSPGTGGFFYGYTF; DNA: TGTGCCAGCAGTCCGGGGACAGGGGGCTTCTTCTATGGCTACACCTTC
D: NA; size: many; V: TRBV20-1; J: TRBJ2-7; CDR3: CSAGLISSYEQYF; DNA: TGCAGTGCGGGTCTTATAAGCTCCTACGAGCAGTACTTC
D: TRBD1; size: many; V: TRBV19; J: TRBJ1-5; CDR3: CATLRDRGGSNQPQHF; DNA: TGTGCCACCCTAAGAGACAGGGGTGGAAGCAATCAGCCCCAGCATTTT
D: NA; size: NA; V: TRBV7-2; J: TRBJ2-7; CDR3: CASSPNRISDYYEQYF; DNA: TGTGCCAGCAGCCCAAACAGGATATCGGATTACTACGAGCAGTACTTC
D: NA; size: few; V: TRBV6-1; J: TRBJ2-1; CDR3: CASIGGNSDDEQFF; DNA: TGTGCCAGCATTGGGGGGAATAGCGATGATGAGCAGTTCTTC
D: TRBD1; size: NA; V: TRBV28; J: TRBJ2-7; CDR3: CASSPWTGSPSYEQYF; DNA: TGTGCCAGCAGTCCCTGGACAGGGTCTCCCTCCTACGAGCAGTACTTC
D: TRBD1; size: many; V: TRBV28; J: TRBJ1-2; CDR3: CASKPGTGDLGYYGYTF; DNA: TGTGCCAGCAAACCAGGGACAGGGGATTTGGGATACTATGGCTACACCTTC
D: NA; size: many; V: TRBV6-1; J: TRBJ2-7; CDR3: CASSTQGPLSSYEQYF; DNA: TGTGCCAGCAGTACACAGGGACCTCTTAGCTCCTACGAGCAGTACTTC
D: TRBD1; size: NA; V: TRBV7-2; J: TRBJ2-1; CDR3: CASSFAGQADNEQFF; DNA: TGTGCCAGCAGCTTTGCGGGACAGGCCGACAATGAGCAGTTCTTC
D: NA; size: few; V: TRBV5-1; J: TRBJ2-2; CDR3: CASSLEGGGLAGELFF; DNA: TGCGCCAGCAGCTTGGAAGGCGGGGGCTTAGCCGGGGAGCTGTTTTTT
D: NA; size: many; V: TRBV2; J: TRBJ1-4; CDR3: CASSLQKRVTNEKLFF; DNA: TGTGCCAGCAGTTTACAGAAGAGGGTAACTAATGAAAAACTGTTTTTT
D: NA; size: many; V: TRBV28; J: TRBJ1-1; CDR3: CASSYLEGDTEAFF; DNA: TGTGCCAGCAGTTACCTCGAGGGGGACACTGAAGCTTTCTTT
D: TRBD2; size: few; V: TRBV20-1; J: TRBJ2-4; CDR3: CSAGGVSAKNIQYF; DNA: TGCAGTGCCGGGGGGGTTTCAGCCAAAAACATTCAGTACTTC
D: NA; size: few; V: TRBV6-1; J: TRBJ1-2; CDR3: CATNSPWESNYGYTF; DNA: TGTGCCACCAACTCACCATGGGAGTCTAACTATGGCTACACCTTC
D: TRBD1; size: many; V: TRBV2; J: TRBJ2-7; CDR3: CANNPGTGPGEQYF; DNA: TGTGCCAACAACCCGGGGACAGGGCCGGGGGAGCAGTACTTC
D: TRBD2; size: NA; V: TRBV15; J: TRBJ2-1; CDR3: CATEAGVSYNEQFF; DNA: TGTGCCACCGAGGCGGGAGTTTCCTACAATGAGCAGTTCTTC
D: NA; size: once; V: TRBV24-1; J: TRBJ2-3; CDR3: CATSTRGRSGGFTDTQYF; DNA: TGTGCCACCAGTACTCGGGGGAGGTCCGGCGGATTCACAGATACGCAGTATTTT
D: NA; size: few; V: TRBV7-9; J: TRBJ2-7; CDR3: CASSGRVNYEQYF; DNA: TGTGCCAGCAGCGGCAGGGTAAACTACGAGCAGTACTTC
D: NA; size: few; V: TRBV7-8; J: TRBJ2-3; CDR3: CASSPGKKDTQYF; DNA: TGTGCCAGCAGCCCCGGGAAGAAAGATACGCAGTATTTT
D: NA; size: many; V: TRBV7-2; J: TRBJ2-7; CDR3: CASIVPYEQYF; DNA: TGTGCCAGCATCGTACCTTACGAGCAGTACTTC
D: TRBD2; size: many; V: TRBV6-2/TRBV6-3; J: TRBJ2-5; CDR3: CASSYWKTSGRQTQYF; DNA: TGTGCCAGCAGTTACTGGAAGACTAGCGGGAGGCAGACCCAGTACTTC
D: NA; size: NA; V: TRBV29-1; J: TRBJ2-5; CDR3: CSVEEWGLSRGETQYF; DNA: TGCAGCGTTGAGGAATGGGGCCTATCCCGAGGGGAGACCCAGTACTTC
D: TRBD1; size: few; V: TRBV5-1; J: TRBJ1-2; CDR3: CASSLPGQGGSYTF; DNA: TGCGCCAGCAGCTTGCCTGGACAGGGGGGGAGCTACACCTTC